This record concerns one TCR beta chain sequence. No base quality values were provided; no much bigger clone lies one nucleotide off. The V end gives up 3 bases and the J end 0 bases, leaving 6 bases in the junction not matched to a gene. Based on the germline V gene, the CDR1 and CDR2 sequences are SGDLS and YYNGEE. The CDR3 starts with the cysteine, ends with the phenylalanine, and has 16 residues. Only the CDR3 DNA is retained, 48 bases long and in frame from the first base. Once expanded for approximately two weeks, the cultured CD4+ cells were restimulated for approximately 25 h using HeLa cells that expressed the same allogeneic DPB1. To serve as antigen-presenting cells, the HeLa stimulator cells were retrovirally transduced with HLA-DPA1/DPB1, HLA-DM, invariant chain and CD80. Magnetic bead negative selection was used to isolate untouched CD4+ T cells from Ficoll-separated PBMC, with an average purity of about 98%. In medium with roughly 9.5% human AB serum and 40 to 50 U/mL IL-2, CD4+ responders and 100 Gy-irradiated HeLa cells were cocultured at a 3:1 ratio. Untouched CD4+ T cells were isolated from Ficoll-separated PBMC with magnetic beads, reaching about 97.7% purity with negligible CD8+ contamination. Donors were a few healthy blood donors whose buffy coats supplied peripheral blood mononuclear cells. Each of the three donors was CMV seronegative. The DNeasy Blood & Tissue Kit was used to extract genomic DNA.

TCRB CDR3 regions were amplified with the immunoSEQ multiplex PCR using forward primers for 54 TRBV segments and reverse primers for 13 TRBJ segments. Cultured samples were sequenced at survey resolution with a target of 60,000 or so T cell genomes. Sequencing of the amplicons on an Illumina HiSeq System generated 87 bp reads spanning the CDR3. The paper's processing steps were these. PCR and sequencing errors in the reads were corrected, and alignment to IMGT reference sequences was used to define CDR3 regions. Template and unique rearrangement counts were estimated using synthetic template pools. Clonality was computed as 1 minus Pielou's evenness. Richness was estimated with the Daley-Smith estimator. Morisita's index was used to measure repertoire overlap. Clones found in cultured samples but undetected in the pre-culture repertoire of the corresponding donor were defined as low-abundance clones. TCRdb limited this immuneACCESS table to in-frame rearrangements with V and J called. A share of clones is missing; checked studies link under half to unresolved V genes, and the rest is unexplained. The V and J calls and clone size come from that table; D and trimming were worked out from the DNA. The sample yields 3,600 or so clones; about 80% were counted once. 20% to 25% of the sample rests with the top ten.

The data derive from a study of T cell repertoires and HLA-DP antigens (dated by TCRdb to the late 2010s). Concerning the study at large: The study used an in vitro model of CD4+ T cell alloreactivity against allogeneic HLA-DP presented by transduced HeLa cells. One alloantigen differed from self by one peptide-binding groove amino acid, whereas the other differed by ten, modelling structurally similar versus dissimilar alloantigens. The three donors were two male and one female, with ages ranging from the 18-to-29 to the 60-to-69 age band.

Study-level results and caveats: Clones undetected before culture had an average cumulative frequency of roughly 36% against one allele versus roughly 55% against the other. Naive and memory CD4+ repertoires were not analysed separately. The study was limited by having just three donors, by relying on a non-physiological HeLa antigen-presenting system, and by using total CD4+ cells as responders.

Material: CD137- CD4+ T cells from cultured PBMCs. This sequence uses TRBV9 and TRBJ1-3; TRBD1 fits 7 bases in the junction. The clonotype comes from a woman between 18 and 30 years old in good health and CMV-seronegative. CDR3 sequence: CASSARQGGSGNTIYF. The nucleotide sequence is given as TGTGCCAGCAGCGCGCGACAGGGCGGCTCTGGAAACACCATATATTTT.